The T cell receptor (beta chain) under discussion was sequenced for a study of cytomegalovirus exposure and HLA in healthy donors. The CDR3 is made up of 15 amino acids. Trimming took 2 bases from V and 7 from J, leaving 12 bases between them. Germline values: CDR1 LGHNA, CDR2 YSLEER. TCRdb keeps only in-frame clones here, not all; method: immunoSEQ multiplex PCR. The sample records more than 85,000 clones, 85% to 95% being singletons. The study drew the donors from its approximately 130-subject validation cohort, separate from the approximately 700-subject first cohort. The receptor was derived from a woman in her late teens or twenties in good health and CMV-seronegative. V gene TRBV4-3 combines with J gene TRBJ1-6; D not resolved. Sequencing used PBMCs. The CDR3 region is CASSQWADQNSPLHF. In DNA form, the CDR3 reads TGCGCCAGCAGCCAATGGGCAGACCAGAATTCACCCCTCCACTTT.